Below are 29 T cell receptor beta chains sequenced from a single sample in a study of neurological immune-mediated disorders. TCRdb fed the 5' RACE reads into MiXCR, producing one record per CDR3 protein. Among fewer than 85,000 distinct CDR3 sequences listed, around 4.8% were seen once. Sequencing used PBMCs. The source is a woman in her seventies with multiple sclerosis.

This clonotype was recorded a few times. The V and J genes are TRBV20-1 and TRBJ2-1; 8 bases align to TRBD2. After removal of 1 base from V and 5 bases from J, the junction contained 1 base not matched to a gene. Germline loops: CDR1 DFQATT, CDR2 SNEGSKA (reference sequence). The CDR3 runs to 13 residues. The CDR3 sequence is CSARAGGDNEQFF. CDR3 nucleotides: TGCAGTGCTAGAGCGGGAGGGGACAATGAGCAGTTCTTC.

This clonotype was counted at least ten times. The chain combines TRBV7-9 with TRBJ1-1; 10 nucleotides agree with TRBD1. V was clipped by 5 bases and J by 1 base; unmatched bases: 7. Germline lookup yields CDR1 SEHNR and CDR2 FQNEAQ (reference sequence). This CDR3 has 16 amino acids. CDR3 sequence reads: CASSPGTGATNTEAFF. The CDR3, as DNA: TGTGCCAGCAGCCCAGGGACAGGGGCGACGAACACTGAAGCTTTCTTT.

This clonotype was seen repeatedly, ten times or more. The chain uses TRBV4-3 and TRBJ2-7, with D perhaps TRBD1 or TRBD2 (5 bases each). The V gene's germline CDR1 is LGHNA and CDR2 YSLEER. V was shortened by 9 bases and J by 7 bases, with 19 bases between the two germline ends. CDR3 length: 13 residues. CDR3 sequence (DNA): TGCGCCAGACCGGGACCCGGGTCCCTGGAGCAGTACTTC. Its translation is CARPGPGSLEQYF.

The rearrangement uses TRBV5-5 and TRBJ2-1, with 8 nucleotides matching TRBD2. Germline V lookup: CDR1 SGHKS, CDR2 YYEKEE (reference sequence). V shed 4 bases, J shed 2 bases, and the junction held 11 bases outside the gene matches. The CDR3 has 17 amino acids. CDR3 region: CASSLDGTGLAYNEQFF. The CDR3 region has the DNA TGTGCCAGCAGCCTCGATGGTACGGGACTAGCCTACAATGAGCAGTTCTTC.

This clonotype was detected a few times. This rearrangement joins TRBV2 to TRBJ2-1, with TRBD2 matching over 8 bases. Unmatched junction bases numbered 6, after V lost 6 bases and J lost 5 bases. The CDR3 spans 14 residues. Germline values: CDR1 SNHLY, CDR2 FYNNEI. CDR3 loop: CASSVIAGNNEQFF. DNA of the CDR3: TGTGCCAGCAGCGTTATAGCGGGGAACAATGAGCAGTTCTTC.

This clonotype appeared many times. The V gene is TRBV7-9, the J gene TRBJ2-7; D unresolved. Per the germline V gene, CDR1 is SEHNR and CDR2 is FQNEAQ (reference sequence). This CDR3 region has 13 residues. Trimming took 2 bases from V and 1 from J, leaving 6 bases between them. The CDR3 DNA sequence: TGTGCCAGCAGCTTACTAGGGTCCTACGAGCAGTACTTC. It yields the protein CASSLLGSYEQYF.

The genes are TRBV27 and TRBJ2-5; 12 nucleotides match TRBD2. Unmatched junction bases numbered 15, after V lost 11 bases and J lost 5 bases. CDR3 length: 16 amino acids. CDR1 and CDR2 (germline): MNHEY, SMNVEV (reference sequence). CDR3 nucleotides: TGTGCCTGCAAGGGTACTAGCGGGAGGATTGGGGAGACCCAGTACTTC. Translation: CACKGTSGRIGETQYF.

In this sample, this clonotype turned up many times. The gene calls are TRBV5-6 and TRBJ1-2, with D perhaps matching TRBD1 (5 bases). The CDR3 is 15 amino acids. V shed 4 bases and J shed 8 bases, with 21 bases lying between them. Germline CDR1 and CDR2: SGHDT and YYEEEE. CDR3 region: CASSPTPRIQGGYTF. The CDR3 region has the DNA TGTGCCAGCAGCCCGACTCCTCGTATCCAGGGAGGCTACACCTTC.

This CDR3 reads CASSHGDRGAVGTEAFF. The CDR3 DNA follows: TGTGCCAGCAGCCATGGAGACAGGGGGGCGGTGGGCACTGAAGCTTTCTTT. The V gene is TRBV27, the J gene TRBJ1-1; 9 bases are shared with TRBD1. The CDR3 has 17 residues. V shed 6 bases, J shed 4 bases, and the junction held 15 bases outside the gene matches. Germline V gene lookup returns CDR1 MNHEY and CDR2 SMNVEV (reference sequence).

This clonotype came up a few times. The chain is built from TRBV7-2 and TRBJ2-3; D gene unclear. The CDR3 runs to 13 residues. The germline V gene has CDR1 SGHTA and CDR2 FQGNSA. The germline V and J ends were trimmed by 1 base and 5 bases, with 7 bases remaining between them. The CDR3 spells CASSLGLLDTQYF. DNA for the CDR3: TGTGCCAGCAGCTTAGGACTCTTAGATACGCAGTATTTT.

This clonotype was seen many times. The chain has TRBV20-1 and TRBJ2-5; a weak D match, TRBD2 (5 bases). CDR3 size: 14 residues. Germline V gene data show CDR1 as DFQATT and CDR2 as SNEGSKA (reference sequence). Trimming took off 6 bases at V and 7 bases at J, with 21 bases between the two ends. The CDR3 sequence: CSAKEGGPHTTQYF. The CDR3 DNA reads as TGCAGTGCCAAGGAAGGAGGCCCCCACACGACCCAGTACTTC.

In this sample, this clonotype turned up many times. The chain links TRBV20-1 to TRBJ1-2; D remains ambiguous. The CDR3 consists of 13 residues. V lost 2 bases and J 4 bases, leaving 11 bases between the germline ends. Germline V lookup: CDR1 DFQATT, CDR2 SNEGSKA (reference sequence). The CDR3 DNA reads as TGCAGTGCTAGACAGGACGGATCCTATGGCTACACCTTC. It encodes CSARQDGSYGYTF.

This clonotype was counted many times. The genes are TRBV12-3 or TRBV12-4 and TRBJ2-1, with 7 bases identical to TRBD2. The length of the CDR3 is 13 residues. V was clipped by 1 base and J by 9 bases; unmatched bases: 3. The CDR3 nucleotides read TGTGCCAGCAGTTTAGTGGGGGGGGGTGAGCAGTTCTTC. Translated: CASSLVGGGEQFF.

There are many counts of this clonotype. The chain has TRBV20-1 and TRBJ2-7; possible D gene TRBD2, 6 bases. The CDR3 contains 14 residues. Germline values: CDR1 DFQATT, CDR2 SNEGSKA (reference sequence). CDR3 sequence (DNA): TGCAGGGGATCTCCCGGGGACTGCCCGCCCGAGCAGTACTTC. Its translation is CRGSPGDCPPEQYF.

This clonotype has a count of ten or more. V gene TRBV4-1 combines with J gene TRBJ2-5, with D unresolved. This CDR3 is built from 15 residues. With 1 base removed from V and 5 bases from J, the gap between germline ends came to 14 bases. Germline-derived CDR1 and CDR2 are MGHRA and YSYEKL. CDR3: CASSQVLWSMETQYF. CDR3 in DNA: TGCGCCAGCAGCCAAGTCCTTTGGTCGATGGAGACCCAGTACTTC.

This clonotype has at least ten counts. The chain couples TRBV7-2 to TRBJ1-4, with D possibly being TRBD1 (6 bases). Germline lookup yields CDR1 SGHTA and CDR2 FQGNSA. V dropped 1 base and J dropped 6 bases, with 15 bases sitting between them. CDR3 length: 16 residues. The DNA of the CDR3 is TGTGCCAGCAGCTTAGGACGGGGGCGGTGGGATGAAAAACTGTTTTTT. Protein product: CASSLGRGRWDEKLFF.

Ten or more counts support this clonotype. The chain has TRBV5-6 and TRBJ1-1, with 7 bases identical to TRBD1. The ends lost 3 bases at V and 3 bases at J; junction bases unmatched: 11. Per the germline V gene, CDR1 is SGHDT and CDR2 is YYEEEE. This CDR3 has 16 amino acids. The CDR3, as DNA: TGTGCCAGCAGCTCCCGACAGGGTCGGGGCTACACTGAAGCTTTCTTT. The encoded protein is CASSSRQGRGYTEAFF. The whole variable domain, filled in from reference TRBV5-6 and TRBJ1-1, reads DAGVTQSPTHLIKTRGQQVTLRCSPKSGHDTVSWYQQALGQGPQFIFQYYEEEERQRGNFPDRFSGHQFPNYSSELNVNALLLGDSALYLCASSSRQGRGYTEAFFGQGTRLTVV.

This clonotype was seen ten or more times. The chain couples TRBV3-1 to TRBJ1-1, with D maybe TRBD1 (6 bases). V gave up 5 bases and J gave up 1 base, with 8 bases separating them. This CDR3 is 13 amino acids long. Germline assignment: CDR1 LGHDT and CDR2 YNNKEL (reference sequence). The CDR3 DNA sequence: TGTGCCAGCAGCAGACAGGAGAACACTGAAGCTTTCTTT. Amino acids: CASSRQENTEAFF.

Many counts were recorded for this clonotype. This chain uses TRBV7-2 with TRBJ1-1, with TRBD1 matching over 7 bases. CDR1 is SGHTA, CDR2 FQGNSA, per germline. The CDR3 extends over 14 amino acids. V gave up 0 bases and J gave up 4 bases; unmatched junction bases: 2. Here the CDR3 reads CASSLAPGGTEAFF. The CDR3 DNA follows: TGTGCCAGCAGCTTAGCCCCAGGGGGCACTGAAGCTTTCTTT.

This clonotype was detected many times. The CDR3 protein is CASSEPTAPSTDTQYF. The CDR3 nucleotides are TGTGCCAGCAGTGAACCCACAGCCCCAAGCACAGATACGCAGTATTTT. The gene calls are TRBV25-1 and TRBJ2-3; D unclear. The germline V gene encodes CDR1 MGHDK and CDR2 SYGVNS. Deletions cut 2 bases from V and 0 bases from J, with 12 bases between. The CDR3 runs 16 residues.

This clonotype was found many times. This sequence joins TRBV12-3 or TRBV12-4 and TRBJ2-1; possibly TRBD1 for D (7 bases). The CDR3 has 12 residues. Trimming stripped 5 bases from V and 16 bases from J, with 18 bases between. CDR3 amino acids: CASSPGGTDSFF. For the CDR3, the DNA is TGTGCCAGCAGTCCAGGGGGGACTGATTCTTTCTTC.

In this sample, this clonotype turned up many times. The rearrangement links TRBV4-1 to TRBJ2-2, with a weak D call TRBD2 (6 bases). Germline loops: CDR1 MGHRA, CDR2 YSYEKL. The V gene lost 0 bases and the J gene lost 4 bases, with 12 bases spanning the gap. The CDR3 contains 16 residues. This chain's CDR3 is CASSQEGGVSTGELFF. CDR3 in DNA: TGCGCCAGCAGCCAAGAGGGCGGGGTGAGCACCGGGGAGCTGTTTTTT.

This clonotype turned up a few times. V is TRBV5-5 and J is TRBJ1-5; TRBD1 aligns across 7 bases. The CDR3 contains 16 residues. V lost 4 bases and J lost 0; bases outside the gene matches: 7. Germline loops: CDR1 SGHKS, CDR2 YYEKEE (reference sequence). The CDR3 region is CASSSGQAYSNQPQHF. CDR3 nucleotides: TGTGCCAGCAGCAGCGGACAGGCCTATAGCAATCAGCCCCAGCATTTT.

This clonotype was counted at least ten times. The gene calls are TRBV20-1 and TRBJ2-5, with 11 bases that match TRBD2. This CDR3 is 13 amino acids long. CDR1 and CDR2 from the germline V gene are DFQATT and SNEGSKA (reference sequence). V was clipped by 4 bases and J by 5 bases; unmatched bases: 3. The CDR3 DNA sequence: TGCAGTGCTAAGTCTAGCGGGAGGGAGACCCAGTACTTC. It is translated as CSAKSSGRETQYF.

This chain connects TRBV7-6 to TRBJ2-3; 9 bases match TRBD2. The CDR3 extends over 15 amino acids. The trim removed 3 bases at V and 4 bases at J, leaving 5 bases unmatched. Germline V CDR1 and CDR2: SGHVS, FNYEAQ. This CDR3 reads CASSLRAGGPDTQYF. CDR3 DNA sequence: TGTGCCAGCAGCTTGAGAGCGGGAGGTCCAGATACGCAGTATTTT.

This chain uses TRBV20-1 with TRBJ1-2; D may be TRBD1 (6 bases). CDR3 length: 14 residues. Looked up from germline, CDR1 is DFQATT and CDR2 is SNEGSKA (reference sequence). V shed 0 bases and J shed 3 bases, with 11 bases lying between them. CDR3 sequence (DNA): TGCAGTGCTAGAGATCAGCGGACAGACTATGGCTACACCTTC. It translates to CSARDQRTDYGYTF.

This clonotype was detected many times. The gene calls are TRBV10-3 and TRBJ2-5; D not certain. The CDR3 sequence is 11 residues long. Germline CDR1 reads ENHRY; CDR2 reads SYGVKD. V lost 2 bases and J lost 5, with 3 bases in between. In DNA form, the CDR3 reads TGTGCCATCAGTGAGACCGAGACCCAGTACTTC. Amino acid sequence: CAISETETQYF.

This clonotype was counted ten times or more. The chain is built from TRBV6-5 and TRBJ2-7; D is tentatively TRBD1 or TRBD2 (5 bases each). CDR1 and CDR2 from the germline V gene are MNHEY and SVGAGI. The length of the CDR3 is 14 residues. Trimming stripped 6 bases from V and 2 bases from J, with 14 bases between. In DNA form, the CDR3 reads TGTGCCAGCAGCTTACGGGACGGCGCCTACGAGCAGTACTTC. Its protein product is CASSLRDGAYEQYF.

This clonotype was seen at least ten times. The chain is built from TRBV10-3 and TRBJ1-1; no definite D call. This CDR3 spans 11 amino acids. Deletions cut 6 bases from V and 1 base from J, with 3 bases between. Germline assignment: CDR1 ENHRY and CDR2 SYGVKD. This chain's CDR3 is CAIRENTEAFF. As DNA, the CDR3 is TGTGCCATCAGAGAGAACACTGAAGCTTTCTTT.